What follows are 4 T cell receptor beta chains derived from one specimen sequenced in a study of T cell clonotyping in hematopoietic cell transplantation. The repertoire was sequenced with immunoSEQ multiplex PCR; TCRdb's copy has only in-frame clones and lacks some. The sample has approximately 16,000 clones, 93% seen once; the top ten hold less than 2%. Time point of the sample: recipient sample about 28 days before transplant, after cytoreduction. Sample: peripheral blood mononuclear cells, taken before stem cell transplant. All receptors come from a man between 18 and 29 years old with biphenotypic leukemia. Some clones in this sample may be carry-over from other donors' samples.

V gene TRBV5-1 combines with J gene TRBJ1-2; 10 bases map to TRBD1. J lost 4 bases, V lost 1 base, and 10 bases had no gene match. The CDR3 contains 17 residues. Germline V CDR1 and CDR2: SGHRS, YFSETQ. The CDR3 DNA reads as TGCGCCAGCAGCTTGCTCCCCGGACAGGGGGTTGGCTATGGCTACACCTTC. Amino acid sequence: CASSLLPGQGVGYGYTF.

Here the CDR3 DNA reads TGTGCCTGGAGCGGGGGACCGAACACTGAAGCTTTCTTT. Its translation: CAWSGGPNTEAFF. V usage is TRBV30 and J usage is TRBJ1-1; tentative D call: TRBD1 (5 bases). The germline CDR1 and CDR2 sequences are GTSNPN and SVGIG (reference sequence). There are 13 residues in the CDR3. Trimming removed 3 bases at V and 1 base at J, with 9 bases between.

DNA of the CDR3: TGCGCCAGCAGCCAAGATGGGTACGGGGGCAATTCACCCCTCCACTTT. Encoded protein: CASSQDGYGGNSPLHF. The chain combines TRBV4-1 with TRBJ1-6; TRBD1 is a possible D gene (6 bases). V lost 0 bases and J lost 7, with 13 bases in between. In germline, CDR1 is MGHRA, CDR2 YSYEKL. This CDR3 comprises 16 residues.

The chain recombines TRBV5-1 with TRBJ2-5; TRBD2 agrees at 12 bases. The V segment lost 1 base and the J segment 0 bases; nucleotides outside the gene matches: 10. Germline lookup yields CDR1 SGHRS and CDR2 YFSETQ. The CDR3 has 19 amino acids. CDR3 in amino acids: CASSLRLAGVELYQETQYF. The CDR3 nucleotides read TGCGCCAGCAGCTTGAGACTAGCGGGGGTCGAACTGTACCAAGAGACCCAGTACTTC.